The subject of this entry is one TCR beta chain. Its antigen is not identified. In germline, CDR1 is MNHNS, CDR2 SASEGT. The CDR3 has 16 amino acids. Trimming removed 2 bases at V and 1 base at J, with 12 bases between. As defined, naive CD8 cells were CD45RO-negative and positively selected for CCR7, with terminally differentiated effector memory CD45RA+ cells excluded. Each sorted subset replicate got 200 ng genomic DNA, roughly 30,000 genomes. Some clones are missing from TCRdb's copy, which holds only in-frame ones; the method was immunoSEQ multiplex PCR. The repertoire has under 850,000 clones, roughly 92% of them found once; the top ten carry 20% to 30%. This sample was taken from a study of shared clonotypes between healthy human individuals. Study-wide context: For every donor, three CD4 naive, three CD4 memory, two CD8 naive and one CD8 memory plates were used. Overall study results and limits: Roughly 5% of naive CD4 clonotypes were common to a handful of donors. Rarefaction exposed incomplete sorted-subset sequencing despite large depth.

V and J are TRBV6-1 and TRBJ1-3; D perhaps matches TRBD1 (6 bases). The sequenced sample was naive CD8+ T cells sorted from blood. This receptor was identified in a man aged 25 to 45 in good health. The CDR3 reads CASSELGGGSGNTIYF. CDR3 nucleotide sequence: TGTGCCAGCAGTGAACTGGGAGGGGGGTCTGGAAACACCATATATTTT.